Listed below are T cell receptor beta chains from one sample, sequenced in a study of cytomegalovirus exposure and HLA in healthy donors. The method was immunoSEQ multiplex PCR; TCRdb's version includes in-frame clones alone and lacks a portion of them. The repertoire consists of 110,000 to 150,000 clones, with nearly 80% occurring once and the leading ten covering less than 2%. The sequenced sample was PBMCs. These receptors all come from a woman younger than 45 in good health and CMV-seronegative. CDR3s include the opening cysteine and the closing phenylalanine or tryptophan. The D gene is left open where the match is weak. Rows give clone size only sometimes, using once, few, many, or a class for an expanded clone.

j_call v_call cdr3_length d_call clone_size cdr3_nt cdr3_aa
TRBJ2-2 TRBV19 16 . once TGTGCCAGTAGTATAGAGTTGGCAGGAGGGTCCGGGGAGCTGTTTTTT CASSIELAGGSGELFF
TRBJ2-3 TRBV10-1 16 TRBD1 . TGCGCCAGCAGTGCGGCCGGGACAGGGGTCGGAGATACGCAGTATTTT CASSAAGTGVGDTQYF
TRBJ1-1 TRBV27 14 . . TGTGCCAGCAGTTTATCGGACGGGGGTCTCGGGGCTTTCTTT CASSLSDGGLGAFF
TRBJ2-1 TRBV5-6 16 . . TGTGCCAGCAGCGACCGGGGGTATAACTCCGACAATGAGCAGTTCTTC CASSDRGYNSDNEQFF
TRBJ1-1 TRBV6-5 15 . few TGTGCCAGCAGTTACTCCGTACGGGGGAACACTGAAGCTTTCTTT CASSYSVRGNTEAFF
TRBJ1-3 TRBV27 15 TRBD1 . TGTGCCAGCGGCGTACAGGGGACCTCTGGAAACACCATATATTTT CASGVQGTSGNTIYF
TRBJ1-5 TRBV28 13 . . TGTGCCAGCAGTGCCCCCTTGGGGGGAAGCCAGCATTTT CASSAPLGGSQHF
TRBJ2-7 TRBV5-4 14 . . TGTGCCAGCAGCTTAGGAGGGTTTCTCTACGAGCAGTACTTC CASSLGGFLYEQYF
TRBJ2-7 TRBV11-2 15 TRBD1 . TGTGCCAGCAGATATCGGACAGGGGGTGGCTACGAGCAGTACTTC CASRYRTGGGYEQYF
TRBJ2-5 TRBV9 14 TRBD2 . TGTGCCAGCAGCCCGCGGGGGGGTTGGGAGACCCAGTACTTC CASSPRGGWETQYF